This is a list of T cell receptor beta chains from one sample in a study of T-cell reconstitution after alpha-beta-depleted transplantation in children. Each CDR3 protein is one row after TCRdb ran MiXCR on the PCR reads. The table records 350,000 to 400,000 distinct CDR3 sequences, approximately 12% of them present only once. The sequenced sample was PBMCs, obtained from the stem cell graft. The receptor source for this set is a human donor who donated a stem cell graft to a child with Fanconi anemia. The CDR3 runs from the conserved cysteine through the conserved F or W. The D gene is left open where the match is weak. Expanded clones get a size class; other rows say once, few or many, or leave the size out.

V gene,D gene,clone size,J gene,CDR3 DNA,CDR3 protein
TRBV4-3,-,-,TRBJ1-6,TGCGCCAGCAGCCAATACCGGGACACAACAACGACACCCCTCCACTTT,CASSQYRDTTTTPLHF
TRBV12-3/TRBV12-4,-,many,TRBJ2-5,TGTGCCAGCAGTTTGGGCAGGGCGACGGAGACCCAGTACTTC,CASSLGRATETQYF
TRBV12-3/TRBV12-4,TRBD1,few,TRBJ1-1,TGTGCCAGCTCTCAAAACAGGGGTCAGGCTATTCCTGAAGCTTTCTTT,CASSQNRGQAIPEAFF
TRBV30,-,many,TRBJ2-5,TGTGCCTGGAGTACGGAAGAGACCCAGTACTTC,CAWSTEETQYF
TRBV12-3/TRBV12-4,TRBD1,many,TRBJ1-1,TGTGCCAGCAGGAGAATCCGGGACAGGGGATCTGAAGCTTTCTTT,CASRRIRDRGSEAFF
TRBV5-1,TRBD1,-,TRBJ1-6,TGCGCCAGCAGCTCGGGACAGCCTAATTCACCCCTCCACTTT,CASSSGQPNSPLHF
TRBV12-3/TRBV12-4,-,few,TRBJ2-7,TGTGCCAGCAGGGGGCCCAGCTCCTACGAGCAGTACTTC,CASRGPSSYEQYF
TRBV12-3/TRBV12-4,TRBD1,-,TRBJ2-2,TGTGCCAGCAGCCACTGGGACAGGGGAAGTGGGGAGCTGTTTTTT,CASSHWDRGSGELFF
TRBV6-1,TRBD1,-,TRBJ2-7,TGTGCCAGCAGTCCCGGGACAGGGAACTACGAGCAGTACTTC,CASSPGTGNYEQYF
TRBV7-9,-,-,TRBJ1-2,TGTGCCAGCAGCTTAGCGGGGAGTGATTCCTATGGCTACACCTTC,CASSLAGSDSYGYTF
TRBV9,-,many,TRBJ2-2,TGTGCCAGCAGCGTAGACGTGAACCTGAACACCGGGGAGCTGTTTTTT,CASSVDVNLNTGELFF
TRBV29-1,TRBD2,-,TRBJ2-5,TGCAGCGTTGGACTAGCTGACCGAGAGACCCAGTACTTC,CSVGLADRETQYF
TRBV11-2,-,-,TRBJ2-3,TGTGCCAGCAGCCCCGCAAGAGGGTCAGATACGCAGTATTTT,CASSPARGSDTQYF
TRBV5-1,TRBD2,-,TRBJ2-1,TGCGCCAGCAGCTTTGTCGCGGGACTAGCGTCCTTCAGCTCCTACAATGAGCAGTTCTTC,CASSFVAGLASFSSYNEQFF
TRBV6-2/TRBV6-3,-,-,TRBJ1-4,TGTGCCAGCAGTTACCGGGGATCACGGGGCAGCGAAAAACTGTTTTTT,CASSYRGSRGSEKLFF
TRBV10-3,-,few,TRBJ2-3,TGTGCCACCATGGAGGGGGGGGGAACCACAGATACGCAGTATTTT,CATMEGGGTTDTQYF
TRBV10-3,-,few,TRBJ2-5,TGTGCCATCAGTGAACAAGAAGAGACCCAGTACTTC,CAISEQEETQYF
TRBV7-9,TRBD1,few,TRBJ2-7,TGTGCCAGCAGCCCCGACAGGGTAAGATCCGAGCAGTACTTC,CASSPDRVRSEQYF
TRBV12-3/TRBV12-4,-,-,TRBJ1-5,TGTGCCAGCAGTTTTTGGGGAGGGGGTGCAAATCAGCCCCAGCATTTT,CASSFWGGGANQPQHF
TRBV4-2,-,few,TRBJ1-1,TGTGCCAGCAGCCCCACCGATTGGGGGTTTGGGATGAACACTGAAGCTTTCTTT,CASSPTDWGFGMNTEAFF
TRBV6-5,-,few,TRBJ1-2,TGTGCCAGCAAGGGTAATGGCTACACCTTC,CASKGNGYTF
TRBV12-3/TRBV12-4,-,-,TRBJ1-2,TGTGCCAGCAGTTTAGGCAGGGACCTCTATGGCTACACCTTC,CASSLGRDLYGYTF
TRBV7-9,-,few,TRBJ1-4,TGTGCCAGCAGCCGACAGCTTAATGAAAAACTGTTTTTT,CASSRQLNEKLFF
TRBV3-1,TRBD1,-,TRBJ1-2,TGTGCCAGCAGCCAGGCCGGGACAGATTTTTTTAAGGACTATGGCTACACCTTC,CASSQAGTDFFKDYGYTF
TRBV5-1,-,-,TRBJ1-2,TGCGCCAGCAGCTTGGTGTTGACAGACCTTAGCTATGGCTACACCTTC,CASSLVLTDLSYGYTF
TRBV6-1,TRBD1,few,TRBJ1-1,TGTGCCAGCAGTGTCCAGGGGGCCTACACTGAAGCTTTCTTT,CASSVQGAYTEAFF